The 23 T cell receptor beta chains presented below share a single source sample, sequenced in a study of cytomegalovirus exposure and HLA in healthy donors. PCR involved 60 Vbeta and 13 Jbeta primers. Data came from immunoSEQ multiplex PCR; TCRdb stores just in-frame clones and leaves some out. This table has 80,000 to 95,000 clones, roughly 71% appearing once. Sequencing was carried out using PBMCs. Receptors were obtained from a woman under 30 in good health and CMV-seropositive.

There are a few counts of this clone. The rearrangement links TRBV27 to TRBJ2-7, with 13 positions matching TRBD2. The V segment lost 4 bases and the J segment 2 bases; nucleotides outside the gene matches: 5. Germline CDR1 and CDR2: MNHEY and SMNVEV (reference sequence). This CDR3 has 16 amino acids. DNA for the CDR3: TGTGCCAGCAGTTCCCTACTAGCGGGAGGGACCTACGAGCAGTACTTC. Its protein is CASSSLLAGGTYEQYF.

The rearrangement uses TRBV5-4 and TRBJ2-3; tentative D call: TRBD2 (5 bases). Germline V gene data show CDR1 as SGHNT and CDR2 as YYREEE (reference sequence). The CDR3 totals 14 residues. V dropped 0 bases and J dropped 0 bases, with 5 bases sitting between them. Here the CDR3 DNA reads TGTGCCAGCAGCTTGGCGGGGAGCACAGATACGCAGTATTTT. Translation gives CASSLAGSTDTQYF.

The gene calls are TRBV2 and TRBJ2-3; D is possibly TRBD1 (6 bases). V gave up 2 bases and J gave up 0 bases, with 12 bases separating them. Germline V gene data show CDR1 as SNHLY and CDR2 as FYNNEI. The CDR3 consists of 16 residues. The CDR3 region has the DNA TGTGCCAGCAGTGAACCAGGGGTTGGGAGCACAGATACGCAGTATTTT. It is translated as CASSEPGVGSTDTQYF.

The V gene is TRBV15, the J gene TRBJ2-2, with 12 bases identical to TRBD2. J gave up 4 bases and V 0 bases, and 6 bases lay outside the gene matches. CDR3 length equals 18 residues. Looked up from germline, CDR1 is LNHNV and CDR2 is YYDKDF (reference sequence). The CDR3: CATSRDGLAGTSTGELFF. In DNA, the CDR3 is TGTGCCACCAGCAGAGATGGACTAGCGGGAACTTCCACCGGGGAGCTGTTTTTT.

The V gene is TRBV7-8, the J gene TRBJ2-7; D is undetermined. The CDR3 is 11 residues long. V lost 5 bases, J lost 3 bases, and 5 bases lay in between. Germline CDR1 reads SGHVS; CDR2 reads FQNEAQ. The CDR3 coding sequence is TGTGCCAGCAGCCCTTACTACGAGCAGTACTTC. It specifies CASSPYYEQYF.

J is TRBJ2-3 and V is TRBV9; 13 bases are a match to TRBD2. CDR3 length equals 15 residues. Per germline, CDR1 SGDLS and CDR2 YYNGEE. After removal of 5 bases from V and 4 bases from J, the junction contained 4 bases not matched to a gene. CDR3 in amino acids: CASRRTSGSSDTQYF. Here the CDR3 DNA reads TGTGCCAGCAGGCGGACTAGCGGGAGTTCAGATACGCAGTATTTT.

The chain links TRBV4-3 to TRBJ1-2; 9 bases match TRBD1. The germline V gene has CDR1 LGHNA and CDR2 YSLEER. The CDR3 consists of 14 residues. With V trimmed by 4 bases and J by 2 bases, 2 bases remained unmatched. The CDR3 nucleotides read TGCGCCAGCAGCCGTGGACAGGGGAACTATGGCTACACCTTC. Amino acid sequence: CASSRGQGNYGYTF.

This clone came up a few times. The chain has TRBV11-3 and TRBJ2-1, with 10 positions matching TRBD2. Germline V gives CDR1 SGHNT, CDR2 YENEEA. V was pared by 0 bases and J by 6 bases, with 2 bases of the junction left unmatched. The CDR3 sequence is 15 residues long. This chain's CDR3 is CASSLELAGFNEQFF. CDR3 nucleotide sequence: TGTGCCAGCAGCTTAGAACTAGCGGGGTTCAATGAGCAGTTCTTC.

The rearrangement uses TRBV5-6 and TRBJ2-7; TRBD2 matches at 7 bases. CDR1 and CDR2 (germline): SGHDT, YYEEEE. This CDR3 contains 15 residues. V was pared by 0 bases and J by 4 bases, with 7 bases of the junction left unmatched. The CDR3 DNA sequence: TGTGCCAGCAGCTTGGGGGGGGGTGGGGCGTACGAGCAGTACTTC. Translated, it gives CASSLGGGGAYEQYF.

This chain uses TRBV13 with TRBJ2-3, with D possibly TRBD1 on 5 matching bases. CDR3 length equals 15 residues. Trimming removed 2 bases at V and 6 bases at J, with 15 bases between. Germline assignment: CDR1 PRHDT and CDR2 FYEKMQ (reference sequence). The CDR3 sequence: CASSLSETVGDTQYF. CDR3 DNA sequence: TGTGCCAGCAGCTTATCAGAGACAGTAGGTGATACGCAGTATTTT.

This clone was detected a few times. V is TRBV4-1 and J is TRBJ1-3, with D unclear. The CDR3 has 17 amino acids. V was shortened by 0 bases and J by 0 bases, with 12 bases between the two germline ends. Germline lookup yields CDR1 MGHRA and CDR2 YSYEKL. CDR3 sequence: CASSQDPSPLSGNTIYF. The CDR3 nucleotides read TGCGCCAGCAGCCAAGACCCTAGTCCTCTCTCTGGAAACACCATATATTTT.

The rearrangement links TRBV18 to TRBJ1-5; D is undetermined. V shed 3 bases and J shed 3 bases, with 12 bases lying between them. The CDR3 has 15 amino acids. Germline loops: CDR1 KGHSH, CDR2 LQKENI. Written as DNA, the CDR3 is TGTGCCAGCTCACCTATGGCGGGGTTCAATCAGCCCCAGCATTTT. Its translation is CASSPMAGFNQPQHF.

The gene calls are TRBV6-5 and TRBJ1-2; 9 bases are shared with TRBD1. The CDR3 spans 13 residues. V trimming: 6 bases; J trimming: 7 bases; junction bases outside the gene matches: 6. Per germline, CDR1 MNHEY and CDR2 SVGAGI. DNA of the CDR3: TGTGCCAGCAGCGACAGGGGGGCTGTTGGCTACACCTTC. Protein: CASSDRGAVGYTF.

The chain couples TRBV27 to TRBJ2-5; D may be TRBD2 (5 bases). From germline, CDR1 is MNHEY and CDR2 SMNVEV (reference sequence). This CDR3 comprises 14 residues. The V end lost 1 base, the J end lost 5 bases, and 11 bases lay between the germline ends. CDR3 sequence reads: CASSLLSGMETQYF. The CDR3 DNA is TGTGCCAGCAGTTTATTATCGGGGATGGAGACCCAGTACTTC.

The J gene is TRBJ1-6, the V gene TRBV19; 9 nucleotides align to TRBD1. J gave up 7 bases and V 5 bases, and 9 bases lay outside the gene matches. Germline values: CDR1 LNHDA, CDR2 SQIVND (reference sequence). The CDR3 totals 16 residues. The CDR3 nucleotides are TGTGCCAGTAGTCATCCCGGACAGGGGACGAATTCACCCCTCCACTTT. Its protein is CASSHPGQGTNSPLHF. The variable domain in full, with the rest retrieved from reference TRBV19 and TRBJ1-6, is DGGITQSPKYLFRKEGQNVTLSCEQNLNHDAMYWYRQDPGQGLRLIYYSQIVNDFQKGDIAEGYSVSREKKESFPLTVTSAQKNPTAFYLCASSHPGQGTNSPLHFGNGTRLTVT.

This clone has a single count. The V and J genes are TRBV7-8 and TRBJ1-4, with 7 positions matching TRBD1. J was trimmed by 6 bases and V by 5 bases; bases with no gene match: 9. The CDR3 is 15 amino acids. Germline CDR1 reads SGHVS; CDR2 reads FQNEAQ. The CDR3 loop is CASSTQQGSYEKLFF. CDR3 DNA: TGTGCCAGCAGCACCCAACAGGGGTCGTATGAAAAACTGTTTTTT.

The sample holds a few counts of this clone. V and J are TRBV11-1 and TRBJ2-2; D may be TRBD1 (5 bases). The CDR3 loop spans 14 amino acids. V dropped 2 bases and J dropped 5 bases, with 9 bases sitting between them. Germline lookup yields CDR1 SGHAT and CDR2 FQDESV (reference sequence). The CDR3 nucleotides read TGTGCCAGCAGCTTACAGGGTTGGACCGGGGAGCTGTTTTTT. As protein: CASSLQGWTGELFF. Full variable domain (rest looked up from reference TRBV11-1 and TRBJ2-2): EAEVAQSPRYKITEKSQAVAFWCDPISGHATLYWYRQILGQGPELLVQFQDESVVDDSQLPKDRFSAERLKGVDSTLKIQPAELGDSAMYLCASSLQGWTGELFFGEGSRLTVL.

The chain joins TRBV30 to TRBJ1-1; D possibly corresponds to TRBD1 (5 bases). Germline loops: CDR1 GTSNPN, CDR2 SVGIG (reference sequence). The CDR3 length is 12 residues. Trimming took off 5 bases at V and 1 base at J, with 8 bases between the two ends. CDR3 protein: CAWQGPNTEAFF. The CDR3 DNA sequence: TGTGCCTGGCAGGGCCCGAACACTGAAGCTTTCTTT.

V is TRBV27 and J is TRBJ1-4; D is unresolved. This CDR3 is 14 amino acids long. Germline V CDR1 and CDR2: MNHEY, SMNVEV (reference sequence). V dropped 1 base and J dropped 8 bases, with 11 bases sitting between them. CDR3 residues: CASSLYPGGEKLFF. DNA for the CDR3: TGTGCCAGCAGTTTATACCCAGGCGGGGAAAAACTGTTTTTT.

This clone was counted between two and nine times. The V and J genes are TRBV9 and TRBJ2-7; D might be TRBD1 (6 bases). CDR1 and CDR2 (germline): SGDLS, YYNGEE. The CDR3 has 13 residues. The V and J ends lost 4 bases and 5 bases respectively, with 13 bases between them. CDR3 nucleotides: TGTGCCAGCAGCCCTTTGGACAGTAACGAGCAGTACTTC. Amino acids: CASSPLDSNEQYF.

This clone was observed a single time. This sequence joins TRBV5-6 and TRBJ1-1, with 9 nucleotides matching TRBD1. With V trimmed by 2 bases and J by 5 bases, 19 bases remained unmatched. The CDR3 has 19 residues. The germline V gene encodes CDR1 SGHDT and CDR2 YYEEEE. The DNA of the CDR3 is TGTGCCAGCAGCTTCATTTACAGGGGGCGCGAGCCAAGTAGGACTGAAGCTTTCTTT. It yields the protein CASSFIYRGREPSRTEAFF.

J is TRBJ1-4 and V is TRBV27; D call uncertain. The CDR3 length is 14 residues. Germline V gives CDR1 MNHEY, CDR2 SMNVEV (reference sequence). Trimming took off 2 bases at V and 7 bases at J, with 11 bases between the two ends. CDR3 DNA: TGTGCCAGCAGTTTAGAGGGATTAGGTGAAAAACTGTTTTTT. This encodes CASSLEGLGEKLFF. The complete variable domain, with remaining parts taken from reference TRBV27 and TRBJ1-4, reads EAQVTQNPRYLITVTGKKLTVTCSQNMNHEYMSWYRQDPGLGLRQIYYSMNVEVTDKGDVPEGYKVSRKEKRNFPLILESPSPNQTSLYFCASSLEGLGEKLFFGSGTQLSVL.

J is TRBJ2-7 and V is TRBV19, with D perhaps matching TRBD1 (6 bases). The CDR3 has 15 residues. Looked up from germline, CDR1 is LNHDA and CDR2 is SQIVND (reference sequence). V was clipped by 5 bases and J by 2 bases, with 16 bases between them. As DNA, the CDR3 is TGTGCCAGTAGTGCTCGCCGGGACAACACCTACGAGCAGTACTTC. It specifies CASSARRDNTYEQYF.